Reported below is one T cell receptor beta chain. The data were taken from a study of blood T cells in healthy people across ages. Using a J-beta primer mix together with a sample-barcoded 5' primer, a second PCR was run for roughly 6 to 11 cycles. Using its own MiXCR run on the 5' RACE reads, TCRdb lists one record per CDR3 protein. The data hold roughly 2 million distinct CDR3 sequences, with roughly 50% observed a single time. The CDR3 has 14 amino acids. V was pared by 7 bases and J by 1 base, with 5 bases of the junction left unmatched. Germline loops: CDR1 MNHNS, CDR2 SASEGT. The specimen was blood. The rearrangement joins TRBV6-1 to TRBJ2-5, with 8 bases aligning to TRBD1. The TCR comes from a woman between 35 and 50 years old in good health. For the CDR3, the DNA is TGTGCCAGCACTCGGACAGGGTTCCAAGAGACCCAGTACTTC. It is translated as CASTRTGFQETQYF.